The rows below give T cell receptor beta chains drawn from one sample of a study of untreated major depressive disorder. Sequencing was performed with immunoSEQ multiplex PCR; in TCRdb, only in-frame clones are kept and a portion is missing. This sample has under 15,000 clones; 75% to 95% occur once, and the top ten carry around 1.6%. The sequencing input was CD4+ T cells from PBMCs. The source of these receptors is a woman in her twenties or thirties with major depressive disorder. CDR3s include the opening cysteine and the closing phenylalanine or tryptophan. A D gene is named only where the DNA matches it firmly. Size is omitted from some rows. Given values are once, few, many or a class for expanded clones.

clone_size: .
v_call: TRBV6-5
d_call: .
j_call: TRBJ1-2
cdr3_aa: CASSYSPRERGYTF
cdr3_nt: TGTGCCAGCAGTTACTCGCCCAGGGAACGTGGCTACACCTTC

clone_size: .
v_call: TRBV27
d_call: TRBD2
j_call: TRBJ2-7
cdr3_aa: CASSFIAGSSYEQYF
cdr3_nt: TGTGCCAGCAGTTTCATAGCGGGAAGCTCCTACGAGCAGTACTTC

clone_size: .
v_call: TRBV2
d_call: TRBD2
j_call: TRBJ2-3
cdr3_aa: CASRGGLAGPFTQYF
cdr3_nt: TGTGCCAGCAGGGGGGGACTAGCGGGACCGTTTACGCAGTATTTT

clone_size: .
v_call: TRBV6-1
d_call: .
j_call: TRBJ2-7
cdr3_aa: CASSETLRSHEQYF
cdr3_nt: TGTGCCAGCAGTGAAACCCTCCGGAGTCACGAGCAGTACTTC

clone_size: .
v_call: TRBV2
d_call: .
j_call: TRBJ1-5
cdr3_aa: CASSGTNQPQHF
cdr3_nt: TGTGCCAGCAGTGGTACAAATCAGCCCCAGCATTTT

clone_size: .
v_call: TRBV27
d_call: TRBD1
j_call: TRBJ2-3
cdr3_aa: CASSFGQGTDTQYF
cdr3_nt: TGTGCCAGCAGTTTTGGACAGGGGACAGATACGCAGTATTTT

clone_size: .
v_call: TRBV9
d_call: TRBD2
j_call: TRBJ2-5
cdr3_aa: CASSVGARGGETQYF
cdr3_nt: TGTGCCAGCAGCGTAGGGGCCCGGGGGGGAGAGACCCAGTACTTC

clone_size: .
v_call: TRBV27
d_call: .
j_call: TRBJ1-5
cdr3_aa: CASSLWGNSNQPQHF
cdr3_nt: TGTGCCAGCAGTTTATGGGGGAATAGCAATCAGCCCCAGCATTTT

clone_size: few
v_call: TRBV9
d_call: TRBD1
j_call: TRBJ1-2
cdr3_aa: CASSRVLTGLSGYTF
cdr3_nt: TGTGCCAGCAGCAGAGTCCTGACAGGGCTCAGTGGCTACACCTTC

clone_size: .
v_call: TRBV6-5
d_call: TRBD1
j_call: TRBJ1-1
cdr3_aa: CASRPGQGTEAFF
cdr3_nt: TGTGCCAGCAGACCTGGACAGGGGACTGAAGCTTTCTTT

clone_size: .
v_call: TRBV10-3
d_call: .
j_call: TRBJ2-7
cdr3_aa: CAISESTGAYEQYF
cdr3_nt: TGTGCCATCAGTGAGTCAACCGGGGCCTACGAGCAGTACTTC

clone_size: .
v_call: TRBV23-1
d_call: TRBD1
j_call: TRBJ2-1
cdr3_aa: CASSHFRGLGDEQFF
cdr3_nt: TGCGCCAGCAGTCACTTTAGGGGGCTGGGTGATGAGCAGTTCTTC

clone_size: .
v_call: TRBV5-1
d_call: .
j_call: TRBJ2-7
cdr3_aa: CASSLKGPSYEQYF
cdr3_nt: TGCGCCAGCAGCTTGAAGGGGCCCTCCTACGAGCAGTACTTC

clone_size: .
v_call: TRBV2
d_call: .
j_call: TRBJ2-1
cdr3_aa: CASSEKVFYNEQFF
cdr3_nt: TGTGCCAGCAGTGAGAAGGTCTTCTACAATGAGCAGTTCTTC

clone_size: .
v_call: TRBV5-6
d_call: TRBD1
j_call: TRBJ2-5
cdr3_aa: CASSLAGGGETQYF
cdr3_nt: TGTGCCAGCAGCTTGGCAGGGGGCGGGGAGACCCAGTACTTC

clone_size: .
v_call: TRBV6-5
d_call: .
j_call: TRBJ2-3
cdr3_aa: CASSYSIAPDTQYF
cdr3_nt: TGTGCCAGCAGTTACTCGATAGCCCCAGATACGCAGTATTTT

clone_size: .
v_call: TRBV7-2
d_call: TRBD1
j_call: TRBJ1-4
cdr3_aa: CASSAGQGAKLFF
cdr3_nt: TGTGCCAGCAGCGCTGGACAGGGGGCTAAACTGTTTTTT

clone_size: .
v_call: TRBV29-1
d_call: .
j_call: TRBJ2-3
cdr3_aa: CSVGASGYTQYF
cdr3_nt: TGCAGCGTTGGAGCTAGTGGGTATACGCAGTATTTT

clone_size: .
v_call: TRBV18
d_call: TRBD1
j_call: TRBJ2-5
cdr3_aa: CASSLFRDRGSQETQYF
cdr3_nt: TGTGCCAGCTCACTCTTCCGGGACAGGGGCTCCCAAGAGACCCAGTACTTC

clone_size: .
v_call: TRBV5-4
d_call: TRBD1
j_call: TRBJ2-7
cdr3_aa: CASSLGGTGTYEQYF
cdr3_nt: TGTGCCAGCAGCTTGGGCGGGACAGGAACCTACGAGCAGTACTTC

clone_size: .
v_call: TRBV19
d_call: .
j_call: TRBJ2-5
cdr3_aa: CASSTRGTQYF
cdr3_nt: TGTGCCAGTAGTACCCGGGGGACCCAGTACTTC

clone_size: .
v_call: TRBV5-4
d_call: TRBD1
j_call: TRBJ1-2
cdr3_aa: CASSLGLWDRANYGYTF
cdr3_nt: TGTGCCAGCAGCTTGGGGCTGTGGGACAGGGCTAACTATGGCTACACCTTC

clone_size: .
v_call: TRBV7-3
d_call: TRBD2
j_call: TRBJ2-5
cdr3_aa: CASSLTGLAYETQYF
cdr3_nt: TGTGCCAGCAGCTTAACAGGACTAGCGTACGAGACCCAGTACTTC

clone_size: .
v_call: TRBV12-5
d_call: .
j_call: TRBJ2-7
cdr3_aa: CASGEPNTYEQYF
cdr3_nt: TGTGCTAGTGGGGAACCAAATACCTACGAGCAGTACTTC

clone_size: .
v_call: TRBV6-5
d_call: .
j_call: TRBJ2-6
cdr3_aa: CASSLILSSGANVLTF
cdr3_nt: TGTGCCAGCAGTTTAATTCTTAGCTCTGGGGCCAACGTCCTGACTTTC

clone_size: .
v_call: TRBV6-1
d_call: .
j_call: TRBJ1-5
cdr3_aa: CASSEWGGDQPQHF
cdr3_nt: TGTGCCAGCAGTGAATGGGGTGGGGATCAGCCCCAGCATTTT

clone_size: .
v_call: TRBV5-6
d_call: .
j_call: TRBJ1-1
cdr3_aa: CATDSSEAFF
cdr3_nt: TGTGCCACTGACAGTTCTGAAGCTTTCTTT

clone_size: once
v_call: TRBV5-8
d_call: .
j_call: TRBJ2-2
cdr3_aa: CASSVLVRTGELFF
cdr3_nt: TGTGCCAGCAGTGTGCTAGTAAGGACCGGGGAGCTGTTTTTT

clone_size: .
v_call: TRBV11-3
d_call: TRBD1
j_call: TRBJ2-7
cdr3_aa: CASSYGTGSYEQYF
cdr3_nt: TGTGCCAGCAGTTACGGGACAGGGAGCTACGAGCAGTACTTC

clone_size: .
v_call: TRBV11-3
d_call: .
j_call: TRBJ1-1
cdr3_aa: CASSRNYEAFF
cdr3_nt: TGTGCCAGCAGCCGCAATTATGAAGCTTTCTTT

clone_size: .
v_call: TRBV27
d_call: TRBD1
j_call: TRBJ1-2
cdr3_aa: CASSGGDYGYTF
cdr3_nt: TGTGCCAGCTCAGGGGGGGACTATGGCTACACCTTC

clone_size: once
v_call: TRBV6-6
d_call: .
j_call: TRBJ1-1
cdr3_aa: CASSFPPVLEAFF
cdr3_nt: TGTGCCAGCAGTTTTCCCCCAGTCCTTGAAGCTTTCTTT

clone_size: .
v_call: TRBV11-2
d_call: TRBD1
j_call: TRBJ2-7
cdr3_aa: CASSPVSGTGQYEQYF
cdr3_nt: TGTGCCAGCAGCCCTGTCTCCGGGACAGGACAATACGAGCAGTACTTC

clone_size: .
v_call: TRBV5-1
d_call: TRBD1
j_call: TRBJ2-3
cdr3_aa: CASSLAGQSTDTQYF
cdr3_nt: TGCGCCAGCAGCTTGGCGGGACAGAGCACAGATACGCAGTATTTT

clone_size: .
v_call: TRBV11-2
d_call: TRBD2
j_call: TRBJ2-3
cdr3_aa: CASSYAEAGVWDTQYF
cdr3_nt: TGTGCCAGCAGCTACGCCGAGGCGGGAGTCTGGGATACGCAGTATTTT

clone_size: once
v_call: TRBV19
d_call: .
j_call: TRBJ1-1
cdr3_aa: CASSIQGPDTEAFF
cdr3_nt: TGTGCCAGTAGTATACAGGGTCCCGACACTGAAGCTTTCTTT

clone_size: .
v_call: TRBV14
d_call: TRBD2
j_call: TRBJ2-3
cdr3_aa: CASSQLSGLGTDTQYF
cdr3_nt: TGTGCCAGCAGCCAACTTAGCGGGCTTGGGACAGATACGCAGTATTTT

clone_size: .
v_call: TRBV5-1
d_call: TRBD1
j_call: TRBJ2-3
cdr3_aa: CASSSGSQGFADTQYF
cdr3_nt: TGCGCCAGCAGCTCCGGGTCACAGGGGTTTGCAGATACGCAGTATTTT

clone_size: .
v_call: TRBV5-5
d_call: .
j_call: TRBJ1-1
cdr3_aa: CASSWRGRDEAFF
cdr3_nt: TGTGCCAGCAGCTGGCGGGGCAGGGATGAAGCTTTCTTT

clone_size: .
v_call: TRBV20-1
d_call: .
j_call: TRBJ2-1
cdr3_aa: CSARDINEQFF
cdr3_nt: TGCAGTGCTAGAGATATTAATGAGCAGTTCTTC

clone_size: .
v_call: TRBV19
d_call: TRBD1
j_call: TRBJ1-2
cdr3_aa: CASSPIGTGGIYGYTF
cdr3_nt: TGTGCCAGTAGTCCTATCGGGACAGGGGGCATCTATGGCTACACCTTC